Sequencing of this TCR beta chain was carried out in a study of human T cells and chemical hapten exposure. TCRdb used MiXCR to reprocess the RACE reads, holding one entry per CDR3 protein. Of 150,000 to 200,000 distinct CDR3 sequences listed, roughly 25% are singletons. Time point of the sample: patch test 3, about 24 weeks after DPC sensitization. Treatment described: therapeutic diphenylcyclopropenone sensitization with weekly scalp DPC. This clonotype was counted at least ten times. The sequences come from whole blood, collected in connection with sensitization to the hapten diphenylcyclopropenone (DPC). This clonotype was sampled from a young woman with alopecia areata. Some clones in this sample may be carry-over from other donors' samples.

The CDR3 sequence is CASSFQGNQPQHF. In DNA, the CDR3 is TGTGCCAGCAGCTTTCAAGGAAACCAGCCCCAGCATTTT. V gene TRBV7-2 combines with J gene TRBJ1-5; D gene uncertain. This CDR3 is 13 amino acids long. V was shortened by 3 bases and J by 7 bases, with 10 bases between the two germline ends. Germline-derived CDR1 and CDR2 are SGHTA and FQGNSA.